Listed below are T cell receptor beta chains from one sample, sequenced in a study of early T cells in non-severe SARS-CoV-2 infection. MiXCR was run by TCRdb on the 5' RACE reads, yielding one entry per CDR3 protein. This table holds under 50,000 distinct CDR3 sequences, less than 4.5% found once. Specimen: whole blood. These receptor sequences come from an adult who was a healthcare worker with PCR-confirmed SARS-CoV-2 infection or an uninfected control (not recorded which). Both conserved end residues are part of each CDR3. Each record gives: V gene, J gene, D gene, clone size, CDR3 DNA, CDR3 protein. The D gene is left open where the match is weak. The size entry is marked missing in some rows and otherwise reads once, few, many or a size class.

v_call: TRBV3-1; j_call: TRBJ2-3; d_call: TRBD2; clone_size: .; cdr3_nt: TGTGCCAGCAGCCATACTAGCGGGAAGGCAGATACGCAGTATTTT; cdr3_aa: CASSHTSGKADTQYF
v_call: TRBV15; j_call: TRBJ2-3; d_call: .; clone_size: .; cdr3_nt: TGTGCCACCAGCAGTGTGGGGAGACGCGCAGATACGCAGTATTTT; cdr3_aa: CATSSVGRRADTQYF
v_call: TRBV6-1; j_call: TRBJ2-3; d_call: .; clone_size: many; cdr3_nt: TGTGCCAGCAACGCCCCAGATACGCAGTATTTT; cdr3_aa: CASNAPDTQYF
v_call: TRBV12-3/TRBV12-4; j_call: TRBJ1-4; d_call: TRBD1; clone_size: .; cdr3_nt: TGTGCCAGCACCCTCGGGACAGGGGGCCTCTCAACTAATGAAAAACTGTTTTTT; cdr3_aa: CASTLGTGGLSTNEKLFF
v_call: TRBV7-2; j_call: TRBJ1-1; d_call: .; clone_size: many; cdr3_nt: TGTGCCAGCAGCCCCTACCGGGGGGAAGCTTTCTTT; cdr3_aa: CASSPYRGEAFF
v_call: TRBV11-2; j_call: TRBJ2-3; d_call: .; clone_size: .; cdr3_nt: TGTGCCAGCAGCCACGGGGGCAGGGTTCTAGATACGCAGTATTTT; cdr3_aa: CASSHGGRVLDTQYF
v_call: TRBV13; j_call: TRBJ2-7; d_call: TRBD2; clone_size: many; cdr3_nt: TGTGCCAGCAGCTTAGCTAGCGGGATTTCCTACGAGCAGTACTTC; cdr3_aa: CASSLASGISYEQYF
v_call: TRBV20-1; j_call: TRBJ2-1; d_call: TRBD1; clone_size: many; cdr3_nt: TGCAGTGCTAGGGGACAGGGAAGGAGAAATGAGCAGTTCTTC; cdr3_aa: CSARGQGRRNEQFF
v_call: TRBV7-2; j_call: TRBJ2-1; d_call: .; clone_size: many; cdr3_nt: TGTGCCAGCAGCCGGGACGCGGGCCTTTCCTACAATGAGCAGTTCTTC; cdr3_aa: CASSRDAGLSYNEQFF
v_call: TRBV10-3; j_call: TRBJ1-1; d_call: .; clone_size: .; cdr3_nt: TGTGCCATCAGTGAATCCGGGAACCAGAACACTGAAGCTTTCTTT; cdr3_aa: CAISESGNQNTEAFF
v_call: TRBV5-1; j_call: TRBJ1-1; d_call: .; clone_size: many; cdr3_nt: TGCGCCAGCAGCTTGAATGCAGGGAGGAACACTGAAGCTTTCTTT; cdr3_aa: CASSLNAGRNTEAFF
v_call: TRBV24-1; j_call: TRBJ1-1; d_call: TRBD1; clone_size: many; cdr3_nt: TGTGCCACCAGTGAACGAAGACAGGGGGGCGAGGACACTGAAGCTTTCTTT; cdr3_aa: CATSERRQGGEDTEAFF
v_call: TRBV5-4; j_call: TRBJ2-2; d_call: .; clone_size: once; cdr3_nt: TGTGCCAGCCACTGGCCGAGGGGGGAGGGAATGAACACCGGGGAGCTGTTTTTT; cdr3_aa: CASHWPRGEGMNTGELFF
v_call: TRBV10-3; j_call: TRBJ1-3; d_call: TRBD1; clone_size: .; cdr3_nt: TGTGCCATCAGTGGGACGACAGGGTACTCTGGAAACACCATATATTTT; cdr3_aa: CAISGTTGYSGNTIYF
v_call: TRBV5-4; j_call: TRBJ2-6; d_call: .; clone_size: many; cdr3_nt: TGTGCCAGCAGCTTGAATGGGGCCAACGTCCTGACTTTC; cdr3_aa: CASSLNGANVLTF
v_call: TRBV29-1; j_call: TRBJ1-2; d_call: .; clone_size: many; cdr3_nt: TGCAGCGTAGTGACAGGCTATGGCTACACCTTC; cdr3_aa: CSVVTGYGYTF
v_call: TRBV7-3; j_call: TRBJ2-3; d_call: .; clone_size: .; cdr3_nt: TGTGCCAGCAGCCCCGGGATCCCCGCGGCAGATACGCAGTATTTT; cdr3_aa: CASSPGIPAADTQYF
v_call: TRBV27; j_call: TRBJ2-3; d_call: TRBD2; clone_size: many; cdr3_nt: TGTGCCAGCAGTTTATTAGCGGGGGGCACAGATACGCAGTATTTT; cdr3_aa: CASSLLAGGTDTQYF
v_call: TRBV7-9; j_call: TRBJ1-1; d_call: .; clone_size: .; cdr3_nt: TGTGCCAGCAGCCGGCGGACTGAAGCTTTCTTT; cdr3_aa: CASSRRTEAFF
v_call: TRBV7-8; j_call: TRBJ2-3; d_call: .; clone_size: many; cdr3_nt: TGTGCCAGCAGGCGGAACCGTGGTACGCAGTATTTT; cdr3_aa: CASRRNRGTQYF
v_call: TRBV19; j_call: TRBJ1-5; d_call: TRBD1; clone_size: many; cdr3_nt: TGTGCCAGTAGTTCGACAGGGGGCTTAAATCAGCCCCAGCATTTT; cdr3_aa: CASSSTGGLNQPQHF
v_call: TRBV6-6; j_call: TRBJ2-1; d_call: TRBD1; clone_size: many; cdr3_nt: TGTGCCAGCAGTTCGGGAACAGGGGCAATTCCCAATGAGCAGTTCTTC; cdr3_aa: CASSSGTGAIPNEQFF
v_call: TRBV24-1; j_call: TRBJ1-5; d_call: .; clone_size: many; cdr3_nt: TGTGCCACCAGTGGGATAGACCAGCCCCAGCATTTT; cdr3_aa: CATSGIDQPQHF
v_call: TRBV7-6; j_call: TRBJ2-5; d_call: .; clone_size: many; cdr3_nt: TGTGCCAGCAGCTTAGGTAGCAACGGAGAGACCCAGTACTTC; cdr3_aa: CASSLGSNGETQYF